This TCR beta chain was obtained from a study of shared clonotypes between healthy human individuals. The wider study: The donors, two women and a few men, were aged 18 to 49.

Study-wide findings and caveats: Clonotypes shared by all four sorted-subset donors had higher generation probabilities than non-shared clonotypes.

Points on this clone: Its antigen is not identified.

The ends lost 6 bases at V and 0 bases at J; junction bases unmatched: 10. Germline values: CDR1 KGHSH, CDR2 LQKENI. This CDR3 has 16 amino acids. In the original processing: ImmunoSEQ gave junction-only sequences without quality scores, so filtering differed. Here immunoSEQ multiplex PCR was the method, and the copy in TCRdb shows in-frame clones only, minus some. V and J calls and clone size are those listed in that table; D and trimming were worked out from the DNA. The data hold more than 2 million clones, with almost 96% observed a single time. The sequencing input was naive CD4+ T cells sorted from blood. The subset is: CD45RA+ positively selected. This clonotype was obtained from a man aged 18 to 30 in good health. The gene calls are TRBV18 and TRBJ1-1; TRBD1 matches 7 bases. The chain's CDR3 is CASSGRGLGMNTEAFF. CDR3 bases: TGTGCCAGCTCTGGGAGGGGGCTGGGGATGAACACTGAAGCTTTCTTT. Combining the CDR3 with reference TRBV18 and TRBJ1-1 gives the whole variable domain NAGVMQNPRHLVRRRGQEARLRCSPMKGHSHVYWYRQLPEEGLKFMVYLQKENIIDESGMPKERFSAEFPKEGPSILRIQQVVRGDSAAYFCASSGRGLGMNTEAFFGQGTRLTVV.